This T cell receptor beta chain was found in a study of T cell repertoires in cytomegalovirus infection. For the study at large: From public TCR beta signatures came an indication of both CMV infection and matching HLA type.

TCRdb independently ran MiXCR on the reads; one entry per CDR3 protein. Of about 900,000 distinct CDR3 sequences in the sample, more than 25% are singletons; the top ten hold about an eighth. This clonotype was seen a handful of times. Its antigen is currently unknown. Points from the study as a whole: Of the TCR beta families, the public ones yielded a cumulative frequency that identified carriers of CMV plus the relevant HLA.

V was trimmed by 2 bases and J by 0 bases, leaving 14 bases between them. The germline CDR1 and CDR2 sequences are DFQATT and SNEGSKA (reference sequence). The CDR3 loop spans 16 amino acids. The sequenced sample was cultured CD8+ T cells from PBMCs, obtained from culture after CMV antigen stimulation. The clonotype originates from a human donor in good health (CMV status not recorded). Some clones in this sample may be carry-over from other donors' samples. V usage is TRBV20-1 and J usage is TRBJ1-3; D is possibly TRBD1 (6 bases). The CDR3 region is CSARLPGHPSGNTIYF. The CDR3 DNA is TGCAGTGCTAGACTTCCGGGACACCCCTCTGGAAACACCATATATTTT.